This passage covers 11 T cell receptor beta chains from one sample sequenced in a study of cytomegalovirus exposure and HLA in healthy donors. Vbeta (60) and Jbeta (13) primers were used in the PCR. Sequencing was performed with immunoSEQ multiplex PCR; in TCRdb, only in-frame clones are kept and a portion is missing. The sample holds approximately 140,000 clones. Sequenced sample: PBMCs. These receptors were obtained from a woman aged 35 to 49 in good health and CMV-seronegative.

The V and J genes are TRBV4-2 and TRBJ1-3; 7 bases are a match to TRBD1. With 0 bases clipped from V and 2 bases from J, the junction kept 7 bases outside the gene matches. The V gene's germline CDR1 is LGHNA and CDR2 YNFKEQ. The CDR3 sequence is 17 residues long. CDR3 amino acids: CASSQESRGLAGNTIYF. DNA for the CDR3: TGTGCCAGCAGCCAAGAGTCGAGGGGGCTGGCTGGAAACACCATATATTTT.

The chain joins TRBV28 to TRBJ2-2, with 8 nucleotides matching TRBD2. This CDR3 is built from 14 residues. Trimming cost V 6 bases and J 5 bases; bases outside gene matches: 5. Germline CDR1 MDHEN, CDR2 SYDVKM. CDR3 bases: TGTGCCAGCAGATCGCCGGGAGGGACCGGGGAGCTGTTTTTT. Translation: CASRSPGGTGELFF.

The chain joins TRBV2 to TRBJ2-2, with a tentative D call TRBD2 (7 bases). This CDR3 spans 14 amino acids. Trimming took 6 bases from V and 6 from J, leaving 14 bases between them. Per the germline V gene, CDR1 is SNHLY and CDR2 is FYNNEI. The CDR3 here is CASRPGEGAGELFF. The CDR3 DNA follows: TGTGCCAGCAGGCCAGGGGAGGGTGCCGGGGAGCTGTTTTTT.

Points on this clone: The junction departs from germline at one end; a sequencing error may be responsible. The V call is TRBV6-1, the J call TRBJ1-3; D perhaps matches TRBD1 (5 bases). The CDR3 length is 13 residues. Germline V gene lookup returns CDR1 MNHNS and CDR2 SASEGT. The CDR3 DNA reads TGTGCCAGCACGGAAGGGAGGGGAAGCACCATATATTTT. Its protein is CASTEGRGSTIYF.

A note on this clone: A read error may account for a junction end that differs from germline. The V and J genes are TRBV27 and TRBJ1-1; TRBD1 matches at 8 bases. This CDR3 has 15 amino acids. Germline V gene lookup returns CDR1 MNHEY and CDR2 SMNVEV (reference sequence). In DNA form, the CDR3 reads TGTGCCAGCAGTGTATCAGGGGGCCTGAACACTGAAGCTTTCTTT. Its protein product is CASSVSGGLNTEAFF.

The gene calls are TRBV5-1 and TRBJ2-5, with D tentatively TRBD1 (6 bases). The J call may be faulty, since TRBJ2-7 better matches the DNA end. The CDR3 is made up of 16 amino acids. Germline CDR1 reads SGHRS; CDR2 reads YFSETQ. CDR3 region: CASSSGRQVLSYEQYF. DNA of the CDR3: TGCGCCAGCAGCTCGGGACGACAGGTCCTCTCCTACGAGCAGTACTTC.

The chain carries TRBV7-2 and TRBJ2-5; 8 positions match TRBD1. This CDR3 has 15 amino acids. The ends lost 5 bases at V and 0 bases at J; junction bases unmatched: 5. CDR1 and CDR2 (germline): SGHTA, FQGNSA. For the CDR3, the DNA is TGTGCCAGCAGCCCCCGGGACAGGTACCAAGAGACCCAGTACTTC. Protein product: CASSPRDRYQETQYF.

The chain has TRBV7-9 and TRBJ1-4; D is undetermined. The CDR3 consists of 14 residues. Germline CDR1 is SEHNR and CDR2 is FQNEAQ (reference sequence). The V end was cut by 5 bases, the J end by 3 bases, with 10 bases between. DNA for the CDR3: TGTGCCAGCAGCCACAGCCTATCTAATGAAAAACTGTTTTTT. Translated: CASSHSLSNEKLFF.

Regarding this clone: Lacking the conserved final phenylalanine or tryptophan, this CDR3 likely reflects a read error. The gene calls are TRBV10-3 and TRBJ1-2, with D unresolved. V lost 0 bases and J 5 bases, leaving 7 bases between the germline ends. CDR3 length equals 13 residues. The germline CDR1 and CDR2 sequences are ENHRY and SYGVKD. Written as DNA, the CDR3 is TGTGCCATCAGTGAGTCTGAGAGGTATGGCTACACCCTC. It specifies CAISESERYGYTL.

The rearrangement uses TRBV28 and TRBJ1-5, with D tentatively TRBD1 (6 bases). The CDR3 is 16 amino acids. Trimming removed 9 bases at V and 7 bases at J, with 25 bases between. CDR1 and CDR2 from the germline V gene are MDHEN and SYDVKM. CDR3 region: CASLDGGGRSEQPQHF. CDR3 in DNA: TGTGCCAGTCTAGACGGCGGGGGGCGCTCAGAGCAGCCCCAGCATTTT.

This sequence joins TRBV28 and TRBJ1-3; 7 bases agree with TRBD1. Trimming at V came to 7 bases and at J to 4 bases, leaving 7 bases not matched to a gene. The germline gives CDR1 MDHEN, CDR2 SYDVKM. The CDR3 is 14 amino acids. CDR3 protein: CASKTGYEGNTIYF. The CDR3 DNA reads TGTGCCAGCAAGACAGGGTACGAAGGAAACACCATATATTTT.